A selection of T cell receptor beta chains follows, all from one sample in a study of blood T cell repertoires in COVID-19. Sequencing used immunoSEQ multiplex PCR; TCRdb keeps in-frame clones, though not all of them. There are some 490,000 clones in the sample; 80% to 90% occur only once, and approximately 3% lies in the top ten. Sequencing was carried out using peripheral blood. The receptors originated from a human donor in a cohort sampled during active COVID-19. Each CDR3 is given with its conserved first and last residue. The order of the fields is D gene, J gene, V gene, clone size, CDR3 protein, CDR3 DNA. D genes are given only for firm matches. Size values are once, few and many counts, or a class for expanded clones, and some rows have none.

TRBD1 TRBJ1-5 TRBV7-2 NA CASSLAGPGQGASWPQHF TGTGCCAGCAGCTTAGCCGGCCCCGGACAGGGGGCGAGTTGGCCCCAGCATTTT
NA TRBJ2-7 TRBV14 NA CASSLGGLYEQYF TGTGCCAGCAGCCTTGGTGGCCTCTACGAGCAGTACTTC
TRBD1 TRBJ2-3 TRBV5-1 NA CASSPRTGRTDTQYF TGCGCCAGCAGCCCCAGGACAGGTCGCACAGATACGCAGTATTTT
TRBD2 TRBJ2-7 TRBV5-8 NA CASSLASGATYEQYF TGTGCCAGCAGCTTGGCCAGCGGGGCCACCTACGAGCAGTACTTC
TRBD1 TRBJ2-7 TRBV6-2/TRBV6-3 NA CASSYGPGGPYEQYF TGTGCCAGCAGTTACGGTCCAGGGGGACCCTACGAGCAGTACTTC
TRBD2 TRBJ2-7 TRBV15 NA CATSRELAASYEQYF TGTGCCACCAGCAGGGAACTAGCGGCATCCTACGAGCAGTACTTC
NA TRBJ1-2 TRBV19 NA CASREQVLSNYGYTF TGTGCCAGTAGGGAACAGGTTCTCTCTAACTATGGCTACACCTTC
TRBD1 TRBJ2-7 TRBV6-2/TRBV6-3 NA CASSYSGTGLAQYF TGTGCCAGCAGTTACTCGGGGACAGGGCTGGCGCAGTACTTC
NA TRBJ2-7 TRBV6-6 NA CASSYSIAVHEQYF TGTGCCAGCAGTTACTCGATAGCCGTCCACGAGCAGTACTTC
NA TRBJ2-7 TRBV6-5 NA CASSSLVNEQYF TGTGCCAGCAGTTCCTTAGTGAACGAGCAGTACTTC
NA TRBJ1-6 TRBV5-8 NA CASSLNRNSPLHF TGTGCCAGCAGCTTGAACCGGAATTCACCCCTCCACTTT
NA TRBJ2-5 TRBV29-1 NA CSVGLRETQYF TGCAGCGTCGGACTGAGGGAGACCCAGTACTTC
NA TRBJ1-3 TRBV5-1 few CASSIQGGPSGNTIYF TGCGCCAGCAGCATCCAGGGTGGACCGTCTGGAAACACCATATATTTT